This T cell receptor beta chain appears in the sequencing data of a study of CD4 T cells in relation to SARS-CoV-2 and coronaviruses. Study-wide results and caveats: This crossreactivity analysis covered spike protein alone, no other viral proteins.

With regard to this clone: The target antigen is unknown.

Before the COVID-19 pandemic, during about 2011-2019, CD4+ T cells were taken from unexposed donors. CD4+ T cells were isolated from the cells after more than nine days of culture. Cells permitting, SARS-CoV-2 S/N and four cold-coronavirus spikes were tested on unexposed-donor CD4+ T cells. J gave up 3 bases and V 2 bases, and 8 bases lay outside the gene matches. The germline gives CDR1 SGHTA, CDR2 FQGTGA. The CDR3 runs 17 residues. Some clones are missing from TCRdb's copy, which holds only in-frame ones; the method was immunoSEQ multiplex PCR. In the table there are over 15,000 clones, around 79% of which are singletons.

This chain connects TRBV7-3 to TRBJ2-1; 9 positions agree with TRBD2. This receptor was identified in a human donor in good health. Sample: CD4+ T cells from PBMCs, cultured in vitro. The CDR3 here is CASSLSGGRDFYNEQFF. The DNA of the CDR3 is TGTGCCAGCAGCTTATCGGGCGGGAGGGATTTCTACAATGAGCAGTTCTTC.